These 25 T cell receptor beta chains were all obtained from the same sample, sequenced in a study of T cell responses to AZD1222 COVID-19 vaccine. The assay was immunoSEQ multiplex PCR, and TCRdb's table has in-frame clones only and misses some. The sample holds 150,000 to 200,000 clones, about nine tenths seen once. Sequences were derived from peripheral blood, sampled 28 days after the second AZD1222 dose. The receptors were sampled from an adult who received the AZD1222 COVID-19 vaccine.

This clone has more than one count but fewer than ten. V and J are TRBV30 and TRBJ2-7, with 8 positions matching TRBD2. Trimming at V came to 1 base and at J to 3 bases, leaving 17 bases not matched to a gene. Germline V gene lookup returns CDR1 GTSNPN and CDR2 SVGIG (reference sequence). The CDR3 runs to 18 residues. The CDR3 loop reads CAWSETGGFSFPYYEQYF. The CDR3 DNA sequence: TGTGCCTGGAGTGAAACGGGGGGGTTTTCCTTCCCCTACTACGAGCAGTACTTC.

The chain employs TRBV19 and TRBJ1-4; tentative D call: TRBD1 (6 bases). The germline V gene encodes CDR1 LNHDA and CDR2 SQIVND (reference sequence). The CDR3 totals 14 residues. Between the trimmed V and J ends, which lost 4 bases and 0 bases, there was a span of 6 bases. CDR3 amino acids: CASSTGATNEKLFF. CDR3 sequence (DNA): TGTGCCAGTAGTACAGGGGCAACTAATGAAAAACTGTTTTTT.

The CDR3 DNA reads as TGTGCCAGCAGTCGAAGCGGGGTGCCCCCCCGGGAGACCCAGTACTTC. Amino acid sequence: CASSRSGVPPRETQYF. The V and J genes are TRBV6-2 or TRBV6-3 and TRBJ2-5; TRBD2 matches at 7 bases. V gave up 5 bases and J gave up 5 bases; unmatched junction bases: 14. Germline V lookup: CDR1 MNHEY, CDR2 SVGEGT. This CDR3 spans 16 amino acids.

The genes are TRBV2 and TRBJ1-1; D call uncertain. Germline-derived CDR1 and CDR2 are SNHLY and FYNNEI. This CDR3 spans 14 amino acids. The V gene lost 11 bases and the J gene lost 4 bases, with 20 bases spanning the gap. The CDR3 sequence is CAREPGQRGTEAFF. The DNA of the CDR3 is TGTGCCCGAGAACCTGGGCAGCGGGGCACTGAAGCTTTCTTT.

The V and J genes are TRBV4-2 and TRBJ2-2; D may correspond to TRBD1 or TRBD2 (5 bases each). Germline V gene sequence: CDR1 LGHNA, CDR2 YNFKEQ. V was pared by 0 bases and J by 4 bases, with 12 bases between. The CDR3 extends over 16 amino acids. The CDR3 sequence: CASSQDRAGTTGELFF. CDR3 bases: TGTGCCAGCAGCCAAGATCGGGCAGGGACCACCGGGGAGCTGTTTTTT.

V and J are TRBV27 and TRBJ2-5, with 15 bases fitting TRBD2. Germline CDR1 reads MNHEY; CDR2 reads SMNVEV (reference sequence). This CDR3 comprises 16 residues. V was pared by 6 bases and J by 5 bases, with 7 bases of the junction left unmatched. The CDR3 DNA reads TGTGCCAGCAGGCGGACTAGCGGGGGGGCTTGGGAGACCCAGTACTTC. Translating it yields CASRRTSGGAWETQYF.

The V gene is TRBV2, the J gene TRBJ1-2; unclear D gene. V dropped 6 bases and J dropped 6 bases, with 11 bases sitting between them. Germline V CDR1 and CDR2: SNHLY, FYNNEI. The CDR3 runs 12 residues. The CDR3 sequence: CASRGSAHGYTF. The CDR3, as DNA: TGTGCCAGCAGGGGGTCTGCTCATGGCTACACCTTC.

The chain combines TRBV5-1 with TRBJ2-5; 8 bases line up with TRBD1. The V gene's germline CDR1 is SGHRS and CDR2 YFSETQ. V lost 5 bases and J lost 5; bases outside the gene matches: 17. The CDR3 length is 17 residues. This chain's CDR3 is CASRTLGQGQVGETQYF. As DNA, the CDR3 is TGCGCCAGCAGAACACTCGGACAGGGCCAAGTGGGGGAGACCCAGTACTTC.

The CDR3 reads CASSPKGATNEKLFF. The CDR3 DNA reads as TGCGCCAGCAGTCCCAAGGGGGCAACTAATGAAAAACTGTTTTTT. This chain uses TRBV4-1 with TRBJ1-4; tentative D call: TRBD1 (6 bases). This CDR3 contains 15 residues. Per germline, CDR1 MGHRA and CDR2 YSYEKL. V dropped 6 bases and J dropped 0 bases, with 11 bases sitting between them.

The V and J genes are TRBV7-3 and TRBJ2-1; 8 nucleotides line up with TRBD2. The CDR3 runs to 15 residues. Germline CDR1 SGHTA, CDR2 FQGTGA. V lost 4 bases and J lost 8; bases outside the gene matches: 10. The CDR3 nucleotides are TGTGCCAGCAGCTCGGCCGGGACTAGTTTCCATGAGCAGTTCTTC. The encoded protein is CASSSAGTSFHEQFF.

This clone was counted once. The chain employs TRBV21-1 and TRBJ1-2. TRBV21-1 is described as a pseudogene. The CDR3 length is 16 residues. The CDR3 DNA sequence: TGTGCCAGCAGCAAAGATAGGTACGGGGCGGTCTATGGCTACACCTTC. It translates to CASSKDRYGAVYGYTF.

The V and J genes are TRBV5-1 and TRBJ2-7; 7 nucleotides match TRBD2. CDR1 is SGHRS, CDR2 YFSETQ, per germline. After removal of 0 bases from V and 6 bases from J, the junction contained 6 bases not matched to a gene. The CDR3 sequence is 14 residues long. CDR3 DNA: TGCGCCAGCAGCTTGGAGTCTAGCGGCTTCGAGCAGTACTTC. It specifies CASSLESSGFEQYF.

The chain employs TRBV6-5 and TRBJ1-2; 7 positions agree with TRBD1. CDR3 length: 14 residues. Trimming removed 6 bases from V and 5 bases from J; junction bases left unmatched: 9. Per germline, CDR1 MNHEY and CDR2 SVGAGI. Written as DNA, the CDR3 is TGTGCCAGCAGACCTAGACAGGGAGGGTATGGCTACACCTTC. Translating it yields CASRPRQGGYGYTF.

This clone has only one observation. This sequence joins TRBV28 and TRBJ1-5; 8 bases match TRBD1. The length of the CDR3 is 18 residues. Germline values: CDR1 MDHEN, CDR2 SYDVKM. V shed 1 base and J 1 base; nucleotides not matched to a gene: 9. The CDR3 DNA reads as TGTGCCAGCAGTTTATCGAGGACAGGGAGAAAGAGCAATCAGCCCCAGCATTTT. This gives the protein CASSLSRTGRKSNQPQHF.

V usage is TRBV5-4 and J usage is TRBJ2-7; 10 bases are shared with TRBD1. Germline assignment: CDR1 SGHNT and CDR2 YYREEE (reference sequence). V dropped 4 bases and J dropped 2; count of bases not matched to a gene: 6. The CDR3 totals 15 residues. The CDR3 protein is CASSLGTGEAYEQYF. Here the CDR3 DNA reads TGTGCCAGCAGCCTAGGGACAGGGGAGGCCTACGAGCAGTACTTC.

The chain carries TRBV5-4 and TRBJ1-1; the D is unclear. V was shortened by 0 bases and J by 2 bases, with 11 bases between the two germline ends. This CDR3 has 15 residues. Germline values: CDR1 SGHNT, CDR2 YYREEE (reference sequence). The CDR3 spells CASSLEGFGNTEAFF. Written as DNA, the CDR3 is TGTGCCAGCAGCTTGGAAGGATTCGGAAACACTGAAGCTTTCTTT.

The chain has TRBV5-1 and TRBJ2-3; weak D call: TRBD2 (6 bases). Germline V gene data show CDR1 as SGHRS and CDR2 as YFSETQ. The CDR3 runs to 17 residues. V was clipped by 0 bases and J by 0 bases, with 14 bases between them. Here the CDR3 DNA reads TGCGCCAGCAGCTTGGAAGGTAGCGGCTTCAGCACAGATACGCAGTATTTT. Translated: CASSLEGSGFSTDTQYF.

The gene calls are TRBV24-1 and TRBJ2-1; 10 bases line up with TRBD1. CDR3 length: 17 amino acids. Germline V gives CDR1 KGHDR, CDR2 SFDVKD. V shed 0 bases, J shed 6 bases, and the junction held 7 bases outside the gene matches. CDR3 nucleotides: TGTGCCACCAGTGATTTGAATCCGGGGACAGGGGTCAATGAGCAGTTCTTC. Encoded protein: CATSDLNPGTGVNEQFF.

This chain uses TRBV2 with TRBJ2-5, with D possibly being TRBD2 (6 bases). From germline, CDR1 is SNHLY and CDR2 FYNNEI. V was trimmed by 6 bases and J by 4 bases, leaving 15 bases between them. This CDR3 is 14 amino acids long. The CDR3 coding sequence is TGTGCCAGCAGCCCGGGGGATGTCCCAGAGACCCAGTACTTC. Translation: CASSPGDVPETQYF. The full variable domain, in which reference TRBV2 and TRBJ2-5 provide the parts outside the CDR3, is EPEVTQTPSHQVTQMGQEVILRCVPISNHLYFYWYRQILGQKVEFLVSFYNNEISEKSEIFDDQFSVERPDGSNFTLKIRSTKLEDSAMYFCASSPGDVPETQYFGPGTRLLVL.

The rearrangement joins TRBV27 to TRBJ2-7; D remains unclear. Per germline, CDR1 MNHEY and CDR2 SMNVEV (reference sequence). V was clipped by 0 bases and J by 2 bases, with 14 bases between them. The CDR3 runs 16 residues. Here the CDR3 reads CASSLSSGPKTYEQYF. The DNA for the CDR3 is TGTGCCAGCAGTTTATCGAGTGGGCCCAAAACCTACGAGCAGTACTTC.

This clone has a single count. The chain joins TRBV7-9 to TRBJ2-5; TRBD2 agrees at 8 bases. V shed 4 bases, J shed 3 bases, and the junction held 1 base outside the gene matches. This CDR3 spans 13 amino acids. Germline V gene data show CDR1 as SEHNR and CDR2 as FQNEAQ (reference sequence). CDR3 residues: CASSSGGEETQYF. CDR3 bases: TGTGCCAGCAGCTCCGGGGGGGAAGAGACCCAGTACTTC.

The CDR3 region has the DNA TGTGCCAGCAGCTTAGGGGGTGTCGGCACTGAAGCTTTCTTT. This encodes CASSLGGVGTEAFF. The chain links TRBV7-9 to TRBJ1-1; D gene unclear. The CDR3 is made up of 14 amino acids. Between the trimmed V and J ends, which lost 1 base and 4 bases, there was a span of 10 bases. Germline lookup yields CDR1 SEHNR and CDR2 FQNEAQ (reference sequence).

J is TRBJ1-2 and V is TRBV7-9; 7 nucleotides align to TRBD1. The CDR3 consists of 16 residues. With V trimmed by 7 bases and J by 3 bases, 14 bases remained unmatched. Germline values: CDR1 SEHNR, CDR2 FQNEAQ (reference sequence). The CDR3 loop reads CASTLRTGQPYYGYTF. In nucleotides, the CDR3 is TGTGCCAGCACCCTTAGGACGGGACAGCCCTACTATGGCTACACCTTC.

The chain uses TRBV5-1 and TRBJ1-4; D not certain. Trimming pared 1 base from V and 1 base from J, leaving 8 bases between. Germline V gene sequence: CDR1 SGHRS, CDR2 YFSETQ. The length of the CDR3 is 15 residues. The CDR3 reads CASSLMAGTNEKLFF. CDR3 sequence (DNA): TGCGCCAGCAGCTTGATGGCGGGAACTAATGAAAAACTGTTTTTT.

The CDR3 is CASSTLTGGGEQYF. CDR3 bases: TGTGCCAGCAGCACCCTCACAGGGGGAGGTGAGCAGTACTTC. The rearrangement joins TRBV5-6 to TRBJ2-7; 8 bases are shared with TRBD1. Germline CDR1 and CDR2: SGHDT and YYEEEE. The ends lost 4 bases at V and 7 bases at J; junction bases unmatched: 10. The CDR3 totals 14 residues.